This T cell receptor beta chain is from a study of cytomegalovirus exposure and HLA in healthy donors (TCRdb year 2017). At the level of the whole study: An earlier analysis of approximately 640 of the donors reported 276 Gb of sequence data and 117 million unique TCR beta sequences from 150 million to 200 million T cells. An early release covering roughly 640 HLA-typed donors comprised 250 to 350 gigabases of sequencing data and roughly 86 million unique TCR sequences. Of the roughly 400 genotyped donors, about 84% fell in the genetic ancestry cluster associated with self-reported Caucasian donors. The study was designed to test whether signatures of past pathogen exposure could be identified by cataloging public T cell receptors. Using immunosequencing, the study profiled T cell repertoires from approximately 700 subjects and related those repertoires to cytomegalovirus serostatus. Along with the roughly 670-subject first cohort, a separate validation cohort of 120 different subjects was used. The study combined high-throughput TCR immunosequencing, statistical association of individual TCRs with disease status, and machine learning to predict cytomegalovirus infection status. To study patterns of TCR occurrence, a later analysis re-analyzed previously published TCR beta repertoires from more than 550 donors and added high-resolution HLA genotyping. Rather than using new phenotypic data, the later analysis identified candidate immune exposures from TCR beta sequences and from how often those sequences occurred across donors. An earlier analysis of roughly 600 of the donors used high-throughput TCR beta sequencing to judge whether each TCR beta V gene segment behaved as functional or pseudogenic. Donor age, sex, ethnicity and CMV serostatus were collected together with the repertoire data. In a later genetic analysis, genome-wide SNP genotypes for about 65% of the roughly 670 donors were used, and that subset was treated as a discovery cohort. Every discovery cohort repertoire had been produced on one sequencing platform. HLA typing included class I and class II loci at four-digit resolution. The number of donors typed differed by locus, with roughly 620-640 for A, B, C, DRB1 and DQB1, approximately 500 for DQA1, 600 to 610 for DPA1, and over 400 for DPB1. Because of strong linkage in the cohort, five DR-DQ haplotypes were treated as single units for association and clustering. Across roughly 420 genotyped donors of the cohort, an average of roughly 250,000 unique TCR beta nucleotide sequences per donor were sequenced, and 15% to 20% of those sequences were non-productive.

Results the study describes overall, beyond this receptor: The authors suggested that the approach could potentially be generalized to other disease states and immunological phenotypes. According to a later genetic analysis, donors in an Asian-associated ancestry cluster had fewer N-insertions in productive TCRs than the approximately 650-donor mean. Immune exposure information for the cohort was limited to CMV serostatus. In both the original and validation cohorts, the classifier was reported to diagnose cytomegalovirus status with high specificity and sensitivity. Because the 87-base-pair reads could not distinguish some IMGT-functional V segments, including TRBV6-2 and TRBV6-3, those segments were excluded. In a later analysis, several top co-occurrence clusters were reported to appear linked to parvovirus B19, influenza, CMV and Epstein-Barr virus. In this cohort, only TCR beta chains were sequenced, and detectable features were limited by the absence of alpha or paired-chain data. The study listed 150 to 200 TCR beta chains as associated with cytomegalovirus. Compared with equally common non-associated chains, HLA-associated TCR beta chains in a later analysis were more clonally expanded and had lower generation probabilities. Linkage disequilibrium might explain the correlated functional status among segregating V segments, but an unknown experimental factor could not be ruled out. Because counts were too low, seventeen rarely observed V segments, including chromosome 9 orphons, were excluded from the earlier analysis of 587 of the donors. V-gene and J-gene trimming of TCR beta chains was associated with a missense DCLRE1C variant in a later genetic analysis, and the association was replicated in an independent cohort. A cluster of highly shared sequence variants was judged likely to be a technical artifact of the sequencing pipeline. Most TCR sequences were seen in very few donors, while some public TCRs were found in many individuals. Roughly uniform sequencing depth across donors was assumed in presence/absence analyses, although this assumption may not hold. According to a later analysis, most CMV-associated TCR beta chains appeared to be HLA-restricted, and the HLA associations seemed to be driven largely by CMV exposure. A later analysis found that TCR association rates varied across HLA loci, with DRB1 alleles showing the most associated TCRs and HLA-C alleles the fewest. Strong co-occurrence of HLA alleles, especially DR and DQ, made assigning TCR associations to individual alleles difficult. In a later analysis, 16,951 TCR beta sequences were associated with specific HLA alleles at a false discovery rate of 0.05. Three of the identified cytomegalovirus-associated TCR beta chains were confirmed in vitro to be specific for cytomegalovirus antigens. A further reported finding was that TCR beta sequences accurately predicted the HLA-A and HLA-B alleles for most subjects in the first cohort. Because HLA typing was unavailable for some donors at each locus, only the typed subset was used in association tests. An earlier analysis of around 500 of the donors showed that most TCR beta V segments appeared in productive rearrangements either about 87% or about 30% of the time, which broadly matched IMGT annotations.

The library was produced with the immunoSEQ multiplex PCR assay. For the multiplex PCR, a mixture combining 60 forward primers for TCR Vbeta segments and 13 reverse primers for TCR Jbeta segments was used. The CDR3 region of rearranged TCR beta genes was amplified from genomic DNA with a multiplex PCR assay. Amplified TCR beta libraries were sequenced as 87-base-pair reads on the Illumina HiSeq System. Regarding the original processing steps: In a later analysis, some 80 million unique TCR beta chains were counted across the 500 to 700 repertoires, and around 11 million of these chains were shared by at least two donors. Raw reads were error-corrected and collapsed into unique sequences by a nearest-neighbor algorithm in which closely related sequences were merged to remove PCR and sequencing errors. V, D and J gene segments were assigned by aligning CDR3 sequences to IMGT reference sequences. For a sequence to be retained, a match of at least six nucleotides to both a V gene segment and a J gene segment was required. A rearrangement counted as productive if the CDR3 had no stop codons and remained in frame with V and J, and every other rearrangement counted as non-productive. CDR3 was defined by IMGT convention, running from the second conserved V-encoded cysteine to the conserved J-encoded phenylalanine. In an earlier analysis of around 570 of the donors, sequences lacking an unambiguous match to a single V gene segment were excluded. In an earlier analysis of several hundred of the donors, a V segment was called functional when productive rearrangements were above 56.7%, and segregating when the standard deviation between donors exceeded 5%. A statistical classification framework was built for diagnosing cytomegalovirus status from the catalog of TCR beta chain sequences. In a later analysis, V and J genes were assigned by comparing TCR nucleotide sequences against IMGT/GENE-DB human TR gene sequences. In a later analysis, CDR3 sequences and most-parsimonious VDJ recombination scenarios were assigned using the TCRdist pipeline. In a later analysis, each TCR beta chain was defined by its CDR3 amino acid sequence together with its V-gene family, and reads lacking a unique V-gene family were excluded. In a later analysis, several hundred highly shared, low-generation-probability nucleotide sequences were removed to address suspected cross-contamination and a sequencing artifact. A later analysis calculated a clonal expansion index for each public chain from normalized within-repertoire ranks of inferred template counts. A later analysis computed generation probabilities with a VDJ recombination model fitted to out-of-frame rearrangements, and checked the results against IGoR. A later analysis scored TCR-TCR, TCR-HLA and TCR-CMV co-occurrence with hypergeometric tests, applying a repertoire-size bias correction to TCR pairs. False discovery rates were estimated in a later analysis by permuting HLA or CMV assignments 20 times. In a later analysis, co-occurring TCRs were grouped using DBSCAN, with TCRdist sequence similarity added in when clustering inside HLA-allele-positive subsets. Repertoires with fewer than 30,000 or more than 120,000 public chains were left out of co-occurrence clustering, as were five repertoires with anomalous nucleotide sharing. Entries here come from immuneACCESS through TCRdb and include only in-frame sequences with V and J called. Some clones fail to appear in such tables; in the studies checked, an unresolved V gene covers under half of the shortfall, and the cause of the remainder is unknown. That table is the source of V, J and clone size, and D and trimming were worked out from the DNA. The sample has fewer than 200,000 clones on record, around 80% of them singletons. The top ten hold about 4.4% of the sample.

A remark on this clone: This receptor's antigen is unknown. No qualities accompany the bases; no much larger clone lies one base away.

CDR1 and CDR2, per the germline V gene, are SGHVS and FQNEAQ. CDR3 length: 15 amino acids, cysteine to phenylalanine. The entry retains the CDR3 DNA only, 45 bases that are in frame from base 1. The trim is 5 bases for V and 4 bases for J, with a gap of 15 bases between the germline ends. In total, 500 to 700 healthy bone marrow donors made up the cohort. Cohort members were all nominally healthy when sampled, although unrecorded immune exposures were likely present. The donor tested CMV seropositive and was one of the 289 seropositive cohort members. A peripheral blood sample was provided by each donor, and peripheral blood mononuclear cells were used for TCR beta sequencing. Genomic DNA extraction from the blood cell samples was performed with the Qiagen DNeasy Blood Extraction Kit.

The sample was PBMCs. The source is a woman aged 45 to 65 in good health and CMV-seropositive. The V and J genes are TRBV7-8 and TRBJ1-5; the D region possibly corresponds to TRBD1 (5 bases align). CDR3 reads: CASSATPGTNQPQHF. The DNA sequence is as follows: TGTGCCAGCAGCGCAACCCCCGGGACTAATCAGCCCCAGCATTTT.